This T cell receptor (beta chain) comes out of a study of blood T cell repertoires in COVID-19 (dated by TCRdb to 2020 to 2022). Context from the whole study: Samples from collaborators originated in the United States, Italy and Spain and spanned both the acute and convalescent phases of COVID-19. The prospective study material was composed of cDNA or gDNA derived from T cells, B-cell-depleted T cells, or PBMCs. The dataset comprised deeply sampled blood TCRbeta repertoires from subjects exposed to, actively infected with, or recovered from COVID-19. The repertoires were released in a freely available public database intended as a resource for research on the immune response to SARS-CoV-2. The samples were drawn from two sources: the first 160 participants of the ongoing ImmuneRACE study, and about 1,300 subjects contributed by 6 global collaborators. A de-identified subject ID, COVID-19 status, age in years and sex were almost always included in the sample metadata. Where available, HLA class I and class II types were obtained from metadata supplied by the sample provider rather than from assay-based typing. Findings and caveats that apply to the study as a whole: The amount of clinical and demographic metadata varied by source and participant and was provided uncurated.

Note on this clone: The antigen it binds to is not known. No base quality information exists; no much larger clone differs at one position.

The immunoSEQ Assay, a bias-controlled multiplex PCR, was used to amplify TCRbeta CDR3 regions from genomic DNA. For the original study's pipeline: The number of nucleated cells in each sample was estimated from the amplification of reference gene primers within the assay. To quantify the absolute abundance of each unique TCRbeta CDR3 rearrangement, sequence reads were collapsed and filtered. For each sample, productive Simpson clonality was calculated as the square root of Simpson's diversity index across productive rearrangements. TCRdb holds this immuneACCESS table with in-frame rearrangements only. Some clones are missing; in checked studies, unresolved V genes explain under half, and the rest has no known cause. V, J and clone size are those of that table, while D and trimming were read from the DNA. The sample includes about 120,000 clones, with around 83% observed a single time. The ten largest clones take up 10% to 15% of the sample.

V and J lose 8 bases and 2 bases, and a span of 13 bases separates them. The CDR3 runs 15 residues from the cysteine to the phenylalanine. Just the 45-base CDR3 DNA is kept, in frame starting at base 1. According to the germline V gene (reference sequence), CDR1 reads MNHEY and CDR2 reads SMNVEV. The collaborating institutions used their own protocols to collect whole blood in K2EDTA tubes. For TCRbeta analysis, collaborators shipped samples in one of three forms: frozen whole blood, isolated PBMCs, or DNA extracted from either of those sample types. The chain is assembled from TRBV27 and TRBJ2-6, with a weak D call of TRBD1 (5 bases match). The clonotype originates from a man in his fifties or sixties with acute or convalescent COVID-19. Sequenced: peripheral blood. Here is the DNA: TGTGCCAGCTCCCCTGGCAGGGCTGGGGCCAACGTCCTGACTTTC. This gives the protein CASSPGRAGANVLTF.